This is a list of T cell receptor beta chains from one sample in a study of T cells after yellow fever vaccination. TCRdb ran MiXCR on the 5' RACE reads and lists one entry per CDR3 protein. The profile covers a few hundred thousand distinct CDR3 sequences, with roughly 8.3% appearing a single time and around 17% taken by the ten largest. Sample: PBMCs, taken around 45 days after the first yellow fever vaccination. The receptor source for this set is a man aged 18 to 30 who received the YFV17D yellow fever vaccine. Both conserved end residues are part of each CDR3. D genes are given only for firm matches. Size tells how often a clone was seen (once, few, many) or the class of an expanded clone, and some rows leave it out.

>TRBJ1-6|TRBV4-1|few|NA
CASSQGRLSYNSPLHF
TGCGCCAGCAGCCAAGGGAGGCTCTCCTATAATTCACCCCTCCACTTT
>TRBJ2-6|TRBV5-1|NA|TRBD1
CASSPGDRVSGANVLTF
TGCGCCAGCAGCCCAGGGGACAGGGTCTCTGGGGCCAACGTCCTGACTTTC
>TRBJ2-5|TRBV6-1|NA|NA
CASSQPTDAQETQYF
TGTGCCAGCAGTCAACCTACGGACGCCCAAGAGACCCAGTACTTC
>TRBJ2-3|TRBV5-4|few|TRBD1
CASSLQVPGQDTQYF
TGTGCCAGCAGCTTACAAGTCCCGGGACAGGATACGCAGTATTTT
>TRBJ1-2|TRBV11-2|NA|TRBD1
CASSLEPRGLYGYTF
TGTGCCAGCAGCCTTGAACCCAGGGGGTTATATGGCTACACCTTC
>TRBJ1-5|TRBV11-2|NA|NA
CASSLHSYQPQHF
TGTGCCAGCAGCTTACACAGTTATCAGCCCCAGCATTTT
>TRBJ2-3|TRBV5-1|few|NA
CASSGGRVLDTQYF
TGCGCCAGCAGCGGGGGTAGGGTTTTAGATACGCAGTATTTT
>TRBJ1-6|TRBV4-2|few|NA
CASAIQKVGSPLHF
TGTGCCAGCGCCATACAAAAAGTCGGTTCACCCCTCCACTTT
>TRBJ1-2|TRBV6-2/TRBV6-3|NA|NA
CASSFQGTNYGYTF
TGTGCCAGCAGTTTCCAGGGGACTAACTATGGCTACACCTTC
>TRBJ2-3|TRBV6-5|many|NA
CASSYQRSTDTQYF
TGTGCCAGCAGTTACCAGAGAAGCACAGATACGCAGTATTTT
>TRBJ2-1|TRBV9|few|TRBD2
CASGLGGGTDEQFF
TGTGCCAGCGGCCTTGGGGGGGGGACGGATGAGCAGTTCTTC
>TRBJ1-2|TRBV20-1|NA|NA
CSASDGINYGYTF
TGCAGTGCTAGCGACGGAATAAACTATGGCTACACCTTC
>TRBJ1-5|TRBV27|many|NA
CASSSPLRNQPQHF
TGTGCCAGCAGTTCACCACTCCGAAATCAGCCCCAGCATTTT
>TRBJ2-3|TRBV4-2|few|NA
CASSQEEARVPDTQYF
TGTGCCAGCAGCCAAGAAGAGGCGAGGGTCCCAGATACGCAGTATTTT
>TRBJ2-2|TRBV4-3|many|NA
CASSQEVTGELFF
TGCGCCAGCAGCCAAGAAGTCACCGGGGAGCTGTTTTTT
>TRBJ2-7|TRBV28|few|NA
CASSNGHLEQYF
TGTGCCAGCAGTAACGGACATCTCGAGCAGTACTTC
>TRBJ1-6|TRBV7-3|few|NA
CASSLTPPGGLGSPLHF
TGTGCCAGCAGCTTAACACCCCCCGGGGGCTTAGGGTCACCCCTCCACTTT
>TRBJ2-5|TRBV25-1|few|TRBD2
CARLAGGQETQYF
TGTGCCAGACTAGCGGGGGGGCAAGAGACCCAGTACTTC
>TRBJ2-2|TRBV6-2/TRBV6-3|many|NA
CASSYSGTGELFF
TGTGCCAGCAGTTACTCGGGGACCGGGGAGCTGTTTTTT
>TRBJ1-2|TRBV7-6|few|NA
CASSLAFGANYGYTF
TGTGCCAGCAGCTTAGCGTTTGGGGCTAACTATGGCTACACCTTC
>TRBJ1-5|TRBV15|few|TRBD1
CATSSGGQGDANQPQHF
TGTGCCACCAGCAGTGGGGGACAGGGCGATGCCAATCAGCCCCAGCATTTT
>TRBJ1-5|TRBV12-3/TRBV12-4|NA|NA
CASSFILSGGSNQPQHF
TGTGCCAGCAGTTTTATTCTGTCCGGGGGGAGCAATCAGCCCCAGCATTTT
>TRBJ2-2|TRBV20-1|few|TRBD2
CSAPKAGDSAGELFF
TGCAGTGCGCCGAAGGCGGGGGATTCGGCCGGGGAGCTGTTTTTT
>TRBJ1-1|TRBV7-8|few|TRBD1
CASSTGTGNEAFF
TGTGCCAGCAGCACCGGGACAGGCAATGAAGCTTTCTTT
>TRBJ2-7|TRBV5-5|NA|TRBD2
CASSLAASGGYEQYF
TGTGCCAGCAGCTTGGCGGCTAGCGGGGGCTACGAGCAGTACTTC
>TRBJ1-6|TRBV20-1|few|NA
CSAFRQDSPLHF
TGCAGTGCTTTCCGACAGGATTCACCCCTCCACTTT
>TRBJ1-4|TRBV4-3|NA|TRBD1
CASSAQGTGDEKLFF
TGCGCCAGCAGCGCCCAGGGGACAGGGGATGAAAAACTGTTTTTT
>TRBJ1-5|TRBV6-6|NA|NA
CASKVQPQHF
TGTGCCAGCAAGGTTCAGCCCCAGCATTTT
>TRBJ1-2|TRBV5-1|many|NA
CASSATANYGYTF
TGCGCCAGCAGCGCGACAGCTAACTATGGCTACACCTTC
>TRBJ2-3|TRBV6-1|few|NA
CASRSGPRTDTQYF
TGTGCCAGCAGGTCCGGGCCTCGCACAGATACGCAGTATTTT
>TRBJ2-3|TRBV5-1|many|NA
CASSRASTDTQYF
TGCGCCAGCAGCAGGGCAAGCACAGATACGCAGTATTTT
>TRBJ2-2|TRBV6-2/TRBV6-3|NA|NA
CASSYSKDGTGELFF
TGTGCCAGCAGTTACTCGAAGGATGGAACCGGGGAGCTGTTTTTT
>TRBJ2-7|TRBV4-3|NA|NA
CASSPGRAGLTYEQYF
TGCGCCAGCAGCCCCGGAAGGGCGGGGCTTACCTACGAGCAGTACTTC
>TRBJ1-1|TRBV19|few|TRBD1
CASSTRARGPNTEAFF
TGTGCCAGTAGTACGCGAGCCAGGGGGCCGAACACTGAAGCTTTCTTT
>TRBJ2-7|TRBV29-1|NA|TRBD1
CSVVLDRVGEQYF
TGCAGCGTTGTCTTGGACAGGGTGGGCGAGCAGTACTTC
>TRBJ1-5|TRBV7-2|NA|NA
CASSWAGQPQHF
TGTGCCAGCAGCTGGGCGGGTCAGCCCCAGCATTTT
>TRBJ2-1|TRBV7-9|NA|TRBD1
CASSRGTGDLYNEQFF
TGTGCCAGCAGCCGGGGGACAGGGGACCTCTACAATGAGCAGTTCTTC
>TRBJ2-2|TRBV12-3/TRBV12-4|few|TRBD1
CASSTPGTGVGELFF
TGTGCCAGCAGTACACCAGGGACAGGTGTGGGGGAGCTGTTTTTT
>TRBJ1-1|TRBV29-1|NA|NA
CSVETGKNTEAFF
TGCAGCGTTGAAACAGGGAAGAACACTGAAGCTTTCTTT
>TRBJ1-2|TRBV15|few|TRBD1
CATSGGTVTNYGYTF
TGTGCCACCAGCGGGGGGACAGTCACTAACTATGGCTACACCTTC
>TRBJ1-1|TRBV5-6|NA|NA
CASSFRPGSTEAFF
TGTGCCAGCAGCTTCAGGCCGGGGAGCACTGAAGCTTTCTTT
>TRBJ2-5|TRBV4-1|few|NA
CASSQAQKETQYF
TGCGCCAGCAGCCAAGCACAGAAAGAGACCCAGTACTTC
>TRBJ1-2|TRBV4-2|few|NA
CASSQGVVRGYGYTF
TGTGCCAGCAGCCAAGGCGTGGTCAGGGGCTATGGCTACACCTTC
>TRBJ2-5|TRBV7-2|NA|TRBD2
CASSLAGTSGQETQYF
TGTGCCAGCAGCTTGGCAGGGACTAGCGGTCAAGAGACCCAGTACTTC
>TRBJ2-4|TRBV6-2/TRBV6-3|NA|TRBD2
CASSGTSGEGDIQYF
TGTGCCAGCAGTGGGACTAGCGGGGAAGGGGACATTCAGTACTTC
>TRBJ2-1|TRBV6-5|NA|TRBD2
CASSYSGEGTYNEQFF
TGTGCCAGCAGTTACTCGGGGGAGGGGACGTACAATGAGCAGTTCTTC
>TRBJ1-2|TRBV9|NA|NA
CASSVALNYGYTF
TGTGCCAGCAGCGTAGCACTGAACTATGGCTACACCTTC
>TRBJ2-7|TRBV7-9|few|NA
CASSLAIPYEQYF
TGTGCCAGCAGCCTGGCGATTCCCTACGAGCAGTACTTC
>TRBJ2-1|TRBV11-2|NA|TRBD1
CASSLRDRGHEQFF
TGTGCCAGCAGCTTACGGGACAGGGGGCATGAGCAGTTCTTC
>TRBJ2-7|TRBV9|few|NA
CASSSQGGGSTYEQYF
TGTGCCAGCAGCTCCCAGGGGGGGGGATCGACCTACGAGCAGTACTTC
>TRBJ1-1|TRBV7-9|few|NA
CASSLVSQSGAFF
TGTGCCAGCAGCTTAGTCAGCCAGTCCGGCGCTTTCTTT
>TRBJ2-5|TRBV7-7|NA|NA
CASSQDARETQYF
TGTGCTAGCAGCCAGGACGCGCGGGAGACCCAGTACTTC
>TRBJ1-1|TRBV7-9|NA|NA
CASSLLGTNTEAFF
TGTGCCAGCAGCTTACTGGGTACGAACACTGAAGCTTTCTTT
>TRBJ1-2|TRBV24-1|many|NA
CATSDRRNYGYTF
TGTGCCACCAGTGATCGCAGGAACTATGGCTACACCTTC
>TRBJ2-1|TRBV5-1|NA|NA
CASSTLAYSYNEQFF
TGCGCCAGCAGCACTCTAGCGTACTCCTACAATGAGCAGTTCTTC
>TRBJ1-5|TRBV5-6|many|NA
CASILATGNQPQHF
TGTGCCAGCATCCTCGCAACGGGGAATCAGCCCCAGCATTTT
>TRBJ2-2|TRBV4-1|few|TRBD1
CASSRGQGSGELFF
TGCGCCAGCAGCCGCGGACAGGGTAGCGGGGAGCTGTTTTTT
>TRBJ2-2|TRBV2|NA|NA
CASRGLAVKNTGELFF
TGTGCCAGCAGGGGATTAGCGGTGAAGAACACCGGGGAGCTGTTTTTT
>TRBJ2-5|TRBV13|NA|NA
CASSPRTRQETQYF
TGTGCCAGCAGCCCCCGGACCCGTCAAGAGACCCAGTACTTC